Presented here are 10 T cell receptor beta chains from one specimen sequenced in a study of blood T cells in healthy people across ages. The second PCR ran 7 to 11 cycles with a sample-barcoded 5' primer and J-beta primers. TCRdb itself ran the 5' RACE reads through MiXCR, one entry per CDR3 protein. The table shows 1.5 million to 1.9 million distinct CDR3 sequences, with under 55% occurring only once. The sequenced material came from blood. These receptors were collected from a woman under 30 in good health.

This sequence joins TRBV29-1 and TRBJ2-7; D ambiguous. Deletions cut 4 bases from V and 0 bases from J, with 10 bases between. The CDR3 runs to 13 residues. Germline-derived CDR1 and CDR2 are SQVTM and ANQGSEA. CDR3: CSVGSNYSYEQYF. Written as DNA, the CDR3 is TGCAGCGTTGGGTCTAATTACTCCTACGAGCAGTACTTC.

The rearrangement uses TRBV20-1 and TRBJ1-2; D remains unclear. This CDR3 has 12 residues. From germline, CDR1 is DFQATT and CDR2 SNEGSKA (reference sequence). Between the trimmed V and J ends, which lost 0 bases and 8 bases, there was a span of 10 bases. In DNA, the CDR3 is TGCAGTGCTAGAGATCCAGCTCCCGGCTACACCTTC. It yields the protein CSARDPAPGYTF.

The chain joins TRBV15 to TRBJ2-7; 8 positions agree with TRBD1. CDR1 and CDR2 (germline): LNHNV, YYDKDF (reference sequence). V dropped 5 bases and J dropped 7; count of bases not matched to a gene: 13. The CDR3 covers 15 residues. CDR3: CATSPRTGLYNEQYF. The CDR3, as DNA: TGTGCCACCAGCCCCCGGACAGGGCTCTACAATGAGCAGTACTTC.

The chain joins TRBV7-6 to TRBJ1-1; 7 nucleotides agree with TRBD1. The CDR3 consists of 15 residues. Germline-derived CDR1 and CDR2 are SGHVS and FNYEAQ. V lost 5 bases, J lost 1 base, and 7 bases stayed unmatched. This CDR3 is CASSQEGAPNTEAFF. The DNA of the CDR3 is TGTGCCAGCAGCCAAGAGGGGGCTCCGAACACTGAAGCTTTCTTT.

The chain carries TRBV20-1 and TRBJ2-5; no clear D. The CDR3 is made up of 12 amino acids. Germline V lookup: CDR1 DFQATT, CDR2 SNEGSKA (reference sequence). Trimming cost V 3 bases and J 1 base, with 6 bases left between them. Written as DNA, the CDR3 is TGCAGTGCTAGCCCAGTCCAAGAGACCCAGTACTTC. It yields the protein CSASPVQETQYF.

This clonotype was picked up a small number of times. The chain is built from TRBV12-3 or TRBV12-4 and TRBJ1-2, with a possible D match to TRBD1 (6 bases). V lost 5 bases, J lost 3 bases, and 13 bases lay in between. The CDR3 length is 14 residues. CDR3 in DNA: TGTGCCAGCAGTGATCATACAGGGTACTATGGCTACACCTTC. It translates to CASSDHTGYYGYTF.

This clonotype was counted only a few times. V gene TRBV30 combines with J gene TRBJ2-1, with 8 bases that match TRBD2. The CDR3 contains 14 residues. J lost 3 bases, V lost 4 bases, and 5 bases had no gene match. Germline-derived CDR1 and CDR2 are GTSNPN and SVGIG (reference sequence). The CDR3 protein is CAWTPGLGYNEQFF. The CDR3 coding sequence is TGTGCCTGGACGCCGGGACTAGGCTACAATGAGCAGTTCTTC.

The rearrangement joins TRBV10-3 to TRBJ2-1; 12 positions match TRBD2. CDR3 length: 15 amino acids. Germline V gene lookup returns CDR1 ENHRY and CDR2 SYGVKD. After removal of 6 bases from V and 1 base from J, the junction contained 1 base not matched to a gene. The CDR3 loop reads CAIRGLAGSYNEQFF. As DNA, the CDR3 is TGTGCCATCAGAGGACTAGCGGGATCCTACAATGAGCAGTTCTTC.

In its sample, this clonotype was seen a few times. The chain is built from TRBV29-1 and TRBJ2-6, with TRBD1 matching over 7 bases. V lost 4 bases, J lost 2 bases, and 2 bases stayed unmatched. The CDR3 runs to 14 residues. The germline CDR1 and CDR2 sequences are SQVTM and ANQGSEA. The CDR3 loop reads CSVVTGAGANVLTF. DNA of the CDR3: TGCAGCGTTGTCACAGGGGCTGGGGCCAACGTCCTGACTTTC.

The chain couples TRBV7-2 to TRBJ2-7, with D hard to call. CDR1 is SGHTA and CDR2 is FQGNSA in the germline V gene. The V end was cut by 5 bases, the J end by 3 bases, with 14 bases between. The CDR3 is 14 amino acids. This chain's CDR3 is CASSHIGNLYEQYF. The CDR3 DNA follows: TGTGCCAGCAGCCATATAGGGAATCTCTACGAGCAGTACTTC.